Following are 15 T cell receptor beta chains from one sample sequenced in a study of CD8 T cells in Susac syndrome (dated by TCRdb to between 2018 and 2021). The library was produced with the immunoSEQ multiplex PCR assay. RNA was extracted using the RNeasy kit, and about 0.45 to 1 ug of the RNA was reverse transcribed with random hexamers. TCRdb applied fastp at Q25 and MiXCR to the public reads, then kept only in-frame beta chains. CDR3 protein duplicates are merged, each entry listing the most common genes and DNA. Across this sample there are approximately 190,000 distinct CDR3 sequences, with approximately 95% seen only once. The ten largest clonotypes hold more than 0.08% of the sample. Sequenced material: CD4+ T cells from PBMCs. These TCRs come from a human donor with Susac syndrome.

The V gene is TRBV5-1, the J gene TRBJ2-3; 12 positions agree with TRBD1. The germline V gene has CDR1 SGHRS and CDR2 YFSETQ. The V segment lost 4 bases and the J segment 4 bases; nucleotides outside the gene matches: 4. The CDR3 has 15 residues. CDR3 loop: CASSEGQGAADTQYF. The CDR3 DNA sequence: TGCGCCAGCAGCGAGGGACAGGGGGCCGCAGATACGCAGTATTTT.

This chain links TRBV29-1 with TRBJ1-2; D may be TRBD1 (6 bases). This CDR3 is built from 10 residues. The germline V gene has CDR1 SQVTM and CDR2 ANQGSEA. V was shortened by 8 bases and J by 8 bases, with 12 bases between the two germline ends. CDR3 sequence: CSYREHGYTF. The CDR3 DNA reads TGCAGCTACAGGGAGCACGGCTACACCTTC.

The rearrangement joins TRBV5-1 to TRBJ2-2; 8 nucleotides match TRBD1. V dropped 6 bases and J dropped 4; count of bases not matched to a gene: 11. Germline assignment: CDR1 SGHRS and CDR2 YFSETQ. The CDR3 is made up of 16 amino acids. The CDR3 DNA sequence: TGCGCCAGCAAAAGTGGACAGGGTTTTGGCACCGGGGAGCTGTTTTTT. Protein: CASKSGQGFGTGELFF.

This chain joins TRBV7-8 and TRBJ2-5; D could derive from TRBD1 or TRBD2 (5 bases each). Germline CDR1 is SGHVS and CDR2 is FQNEAQ. The CDR3 runs to 13 residues. V shed 1 base and J shed 5 bases, with 8 bases lying between them. The CDR3 sequence: CASSLGGMETQYF. CDR3 in DNA: TGTGCCAGCAGCTTAGGGGGGATGGAGACCCAGTACTTC.

The rearrangement joins TRBV30 to TRBJ2-5, with D perhaps matching TRBD1 (6 bases). With 2 bases removed from V and 4 bases from J, the gap between germline ends came to 17 bases. Looked up from germline, CDR1 is GTSNPN and CDR2 is SVGIG (reference sequence). This CDR3 has 15 amino acids. In DNA, the CDR3 is TGTGCCTGGAGTCTCCAGGGGTTTATTCGAGAGACCCAGTACTTC. Translated: CAWSLQGFIRETQYF.

The V gene is TRBV20-1, the J gene TRBJ2-7; either TRBD1 or TRBD2 may supply D (5 bases each). In germline, CDR1 is DFQATT, CDR2 SNEGSKA (reference sequence). There are 18 residues in the CDR3. V lost 3 bases and J 4 bases, leaving 28 bases between the germline ends. The CDR3 coding sequence is TGCAGTGCTAGGCCCCTCCCATTGACGGGGCCAGGGTTGTACGAGCAGTACTTC. Protein: CSARPLPLTGPGLYEQYF.

This chain links TRBV27 with TRBJ1-2; tentative D call: TRBD1 (5 bases). The CDR3 loop spans 13 amino acids. Germline lookup yields CDR1 MNHEY and CDR2 SMNVEV (reference sequence). Trimming pared 6 bases from V and 6 bases from J, leaving 14 bases between. The CDR3 nucleotides read TGTGCCAGCAGCCCGGAGGGGCGGGATGGCTACACCTTC. Its translation: CASSPEGRDGYTF.

V usage is TRBV6-2 or TRBV6-3 and J usage is TRBJ1-1; 7 nucleotides align to TRBD1. CDR1 MNHEY and CDR2 SVGEGT come from the germline V gene. The CDR3 contains 14 residues. V trimming: 5 bases; J trimming: 2 bases; junction bases outside the gene matches: 5. CDR3 sequence reads: CASSVRTGNTEAFF. The CDR3 DNA reads TGTGCCAGCAGTGTCCGGACAGGAAACACTGAAGCTTTCTTT.

The chain uses TRBV12-3 or TRBV12-4 and TRBJ2-7; 7 nucleotides agree with TRBD2. V lost 6 bases and J lost 3; bases outside the gene matches: 5. The CDR3 sequence is 13 residues long. CDR3 region: CASRRDYHYEQYF. The DNA of the CDR3 is TGTGCCAGCAGGCGGGACTATCACTACGAGCAGTACTTC.

The chain carries TRBV15 and TRBJ2-7; D uncertain. The CDR3 has 12 amino acids. CDR1 is LNHNV and CDR2 is YYDKDF in the germline V gene (reference sequence). V lost 1 base and J 6 bases, leaving 7 bases between the germline ends. The CDR3 DNA is TGTGCCACCAGCAGAGGTCGATCCGAGCAGTACTTC. This translates into CATSRGRSEQYF.

The sample holds one count of this clonotype. V and J are TRBV7-2 and TRBJ2-1, with TRBD2 matching 12 bases. Germline CDR1 is SGHTA and CDR2 is FQGNSA. CDR3 length equals 16 residues. The trim removed 5 bases at V and 0 bases at J, leaving 2 bases unmatched. CDR3 residues: CASSASGGASYNEQFF. The DNA of the CDR3 is TGTGCCAGCAGCGCTAGCGGGGGGGCCTCCTACAATGAGCAGTTCTTC.

V is TRBV5-4 and J is TRBJ2-1; 9 bases line up with TRBD1. Germline lookup yields CDR1 SGHNT and CDR2 YYREEE (reference sequence). With V trimmed by 3 bases and J by 5 bases, 9 bases remained unmatched. The CDR3 contains 16 residues. The CDR3 nucleotides read TGTGCCAGCAGCTCCCGGACAGGGGTACCCAACAATGAGCAGTTCTTC. Translating gives CASSSRTGVPNNEQFF.

The V and J genes are TRBV28 and TRBJ2-1; 8 bases align to TRBD2. The J segment lost 4 bases and the V segment lost 7 bases, leaving 9 bases of the junction unmatched. This CDR3 is 15 amino acids long. Germline V lookup: CDR1 MDHEN, CDR2 SYDVKM. This CDR3 reads CASTPVAGNYNEQFF. For the CDR3, the DNA is TGTGCCAGCACTCCTGTAGCGGGGAATTACAATGAGCAGTTCTTC.

This chain links TRBV4-2 with TRBJ1-2; no clear D gene. Germline V gene sequence: CDR1 LGHNA, CDR2 YNFKEQ. The CDR3 length is 15 residues. Deletions cut 1 base from V and 3 bases from J, with 12 bases between. The CDR3 sequence is CASSQGTALYYGYTF. As DNA, the CDR3 is TGTGCCAGCAGCCAAGGAACAGCGCTGTACTATGGCTACACCTTC.

The chain employs TRBV15 and TRBJ2-6; tentative D call: TRBD1 (6 bases). The germline V gene has CDR1 LNHNV and CDR2 YYDKDF (reference sequence). The germline V and J ends were trimmed by 3 bases and 0 bases, with 12 bases remaining between them. This CDR3 has 17 amino acids. The CDR3 DNA reads TGTGCCACCAGCAGCGGACAGTTCAGCTCTGGGGCCAACGTCCTGACTTTC. This translates into CATSSGQFSSGANVLTF.